One and the same sample provided the 29 T cell receptor beta chains below, sequenced in a study of identical twins. Using its own MiXCR run on the 5' RACE reads, TCRdb lists one record per CDR3 protein. Among hundreds of thousands of distinct CDR3 sequences, around an eighth were seen once, and the ten largest hold around 9.5%. Input material: memory (CD45RO+) T cells sorted from blood. All receptors derive from a young woman in good health.

This clonotype was found a few times. The chain employs TRBV7-2 and TRBJ2-7; D may be TRBD1 (6 bases). The CDR3 runs 15 residues. V lost 5 bases to trimming and J lost 2 bases, with 16 bases between them. CDR1 is SGHTA, CDR2 FQGNSA, per germline. The CDR3 reads CASSPLAGQPYEQYF. The DNA for the CDR3 is TGTGCCAGCAGCCCCCTGGCAGGACAGCCCTACGAGCAGTACTTC.

This clonotype showed up just a few times. The rearrangement joins TRBV5-1 to TRBJ2-7; the match to TRBD1 covers 7 bases. The junction had 9 bases not matched to a gene; V was cut back by 5 bases and J by 4 bases. Per germline, CDR1 SGHRS and CDR2 YFSETQ. The CDR3 loop spans 14 amino acids. The CDR3 spells CASSVETGPYEQYF. The CDR3 DNA sequence: TGCGCCAGCAGTGTTGAGACAGGGCCTTACGAGCAGTACTTC.

This sequence joins TRBV4-2 and TRBJ1-5; 12 nucleotides align to TRBD1. The CDR3 contains 18 residues. Germline V lookup: CDR1 LGHNA, CDR2 YNFKEQ. Trimming removed 0 bases from V and 6 bases from J; junction bases left unmatched: 9. In DNA, the CDR3 is TGTGCCAGCAGCCAAGATTGGGGACAGGGGGCCGGTGTTCAGCCCCAGCATTTT. It is translated as CASSQDWGQGAGVQPQHF.

This clonotype was detected a few times. The chain couples TRBV11-2 to TRBJ2-2, with 7 nucleotides matching TRBD2. CDR1 and CDR2 from the germline V gene are SGHAT and FQNNGV. Trimming took 6 bases from V and 5 from J; bases not matched to a gene: 9. There are 15 residues in the CDR3. The CDR3: CASSFSSGATGELFF. For the CDR3, the DNA is TGTGCCAGCAGTTTCTCTAGCGGAGCAACCGGGGAGCTGTTTTTT. The variable domain in full, with the rest retrieved from reference TRBV11-2 and TRBJ2-2, is EAGVAQSPRYKIIEKRQSVAFWCNPISGHATLYWYQQILGQGPKLLIQFQNNGVVDDSQLPKDRFSAERLKGVDSTLKIQPAKLEDSAVYLCASSFSSGATGELFFGEGSRLTVL.

The rearrangement links TRBV5-1 to TRBJ1-1; D ambiguous. Per the germline V gene, CDR1 is SGHRS and CDR2 is YFSETQ. Trimming took off 3 bases at V and 3 bases at J, with 9 bases between the two ends. The CDR3 runs 13 residues. The CDR3 loop is CASSSQADTEAFF. The CDR3 DNA reads as TGCGCCAGCAGCTCTCAAGCGGACACTGAAGCTTTCTTT.

This clonotype was detected many times. The chain is built from TRBV27 and TRBJ2-7; D may correspond to TRBD1 or TRBD2 (5 bases each). The CDR3 consists of 14 residues. CDR1 and CDR2 (germline): MNHEY, SMNVEV (reference sequence). Trimming left V 7 bases short and J 0 bases short, with 13 bases between. The CDR3 sequence is CASKGTQHSYEQYF. The CDR3 coding sequence is TGTGCCAGCAAGGGGACCCAACACTCCTACGAGCAGTACTTC.

This clonotype was found once. The conserved closing phenylalanine or tryptophan is absent in this CDR3, likely reflecting a read error. The chain carries TRBV7-2 and TRBJ2-1; 9 nucleotides agree with TRBD2. V lost 6 bases and J lost 5; bases outside the gene matches: 5. This CDR3 region has 14 residues. The germline gives CDR1 SGHTA, CDR2 FQGNSA. CDR3 loop: CASRVAGVNNEQFL. CDR3 nucleotide sequence: TGTGCCAGCAGGGTAGCGGGAGTGAACAATGAGCAGTTCCTC.

Concerning this clonotype itself: One end of the junction fails to match germline, which may point to a read error. In DNA, the CDR3 is TGTGCCAGCAGCTTGGAAGGGGAGAGCTCCTACAATAAGCAGTTCTTC. It encodes CASSLEGESSYNKQFF. The gene calls are TRBV5-5 and TRBJ2-1; D possibly matches TRBD1 or TRBD2 (5 bases each). This CDR3 has 16 amino acids. The germline V gene encodes CDR1 SGHKS and CDR2 YYEKEE (reference sequence).

The rearrangement joins TRBV7-6 to TRBJ2-5; 7 nucleotides match TRBD1. V was pared by 6 bases and J by 4 bases, with 11 bases of the junction left unmatched. Germline-derived CDR1 and CDR2 are SGHVS and FNYEAQ. The length of the CDR3 is 15 residues. In DNA, the CDR3 is TGTGCCAGCAGGCCCGGGACAGACAACGCAGAGACCCAGTACTTC. This encodes CASRPGTDNAETQYF.

This clonotype was picked up many times. The V gene is TRBV28, the J gene TRBJ1-2, with D maybe TRBD1 (6 bases). This CDR3 has 10 residues. The V end lost 10 bases, the J end lost 9 bases, and 12 bases lay between the germline ends. Germline CDR1 MDHEN, CDR2 SYDVKM. The CDR3 nucleotides are TGTGCCATCGGACAGCAGAGCTACACCTTC. Translated, it gives CAIGQQSYTF.

This clonotype has a count of ten or more. J is TRBJ2-5 and V is TRBV12-3 or TRBV12-4, with a possible D match to TRBD2 (6 bases). V gave up 5 bases and J gave up 2 bases, with 12 bases separating them. There are 14 residues in the CDR3. The CDR3 reads CASSLRSGQETQYF. CDR3 DNA sequence: TGTGCCAGCAGTCTTCGTAGCGGACAAGAGACCCAGTACTTC.

This clonotype has only a few counts. The chain uses TRBV9 and TRBJ1-2, with unresolved D. Germline-derived CDR1 and CDR2 are SGDLS and YYNGEE. The CDR3 has 16 residues. Between the trimmed V and J ends, which lost 4 bases and 2 bases, there was a span of 18 bases. CDR3 region: CASSPALGQGNYGYTF. The CDR3 DNA reads TGTGCCAGCAGCCCGGCACTTGGGCAAGGGAACTATGGCTACACCTTC.

There are many counts of this clonotype. The chain has TRBV7-2 and TRBJ2-7; D is undetermined. With 1 base removed from V and 0 bases from J, the gap between germline ends came to 1 base. The CDR3 is 12 residues long. From germline, CDR1 is SGHTA and CDR2 FQGNSA. CDR3 coding DNA: TGTGCCAGCAGCTTAGTCTCCTACGAGCAGTACTTC. Amino acids: CASSLVSYEQYF.

This clonotype turned up a few times. This rearrangement joins TRBV6-2 or TRBV6-3 to TRBJ2-4, with 7 bases that match TRBD1. Germline V gives CDR1 MNHEY, CDR2 SVGEGT. The trim removed 2 bases at V and 11 bases at J, leaving 12 bases unmatched. CDR3 size: 15 residues. The CDR3 DNA is TGTGCCAGCAGTTACGTTCGGGGCCCAGGGGGTGTTCAGTACTTC. Its protein product is CASSYVRGPGGVQYF.

This clonotype has ten or more counts. The chain recombines TRBV7-8 with TRBJ1-1; D remains unclear. Trimming cost V 3 bases and J 0 bases, with 14 bases left between them. The germline V gene has CDR1 SGHVS and CDR2 FQNEAQ. CDR3 length: 16 amino acids. The CDR3 spells CASSFRDGVMNTEAFF. For the CDR3, the DNA is TGTGCCAGCAGCTTCCGAGATGGGGTTATGAACACTGAAGCTTTCTTT.

This clonotype was counted between two and nine times. This chain connects TRBV3-1 to TRBJ2-7; D unresolved. The CDR3 spans 13 residues. V lost 0 bases to trimming and J lost 6 bases, with 9 bases between them. Germline lookup yields CDR1 LGHDT and CDR2 YNNKEL (reference sequence). CDR3 in amino acids: CASSQELRTEQYF. As DNA, the CDR3 is TGTGCCAGCAGCCAAGAACTCAGGACCGAGCAGTACTTC.

This clonotype was counted at least ten times. The gene calls are TRBV7-2 and TRBJ2-1; 8 nucleotides align to TRBD2. J gave up 0 bases and V 3 bases, and 7 bases lay outside the gene matches. CDR1 and CDR2 from the germline V gene are SGHTA and FQGNSA. This CDR3 region has 17 residues. The CDR3 is CASSFRTSPSSYNEQFF. The DNA for the CDR3 is TGTGCCAGCAGCTTCCGGACTAGCCCGAGCTCCTACAATGAGCAGTTCTTC.

This clonotype occurred many times. J is TRBJ2-7 and V is TRBV5-1, with TRBD2 identical over 8 bases. Germline V gene lookup returns CDR1 SGHRS and CDR2 YFSETQ. This CDR3 comprises 16 residues. V shed 2 bases and J 5 bases; nucleotides not matched to a gene: 12. Here the CDR3 reads CASSLPTSDTSDEQYF. CDR3 nucleotides: TGCGCCAGCAGCTTACCGACTAGCGACACTTCGGACGAGCAGTACTTC.

This clonotype was seen ten or more times. The chain carries TRBV7-2 and TRBJ2-1; unclear D gene. The CDR3 covers 11 residues. Germline CDR1 and CDR2: SGHTA and FQGNSA. The CDR3 DNA reads as TGTTGCGAGAGCTCCTACAATGAGCAGTTCTTC. Amino acid sequence: CCESSYNEQFF.

Only a few counts were recorded for this clonotype. V gene TRBV6-6 combines with J gene TRBJ1-2; no clear D gene. Germline CDR1 and CDR2: MNHNY and SVGAGI (reference sequence). V shed 6 bases and J shed 5 bases, with 7 bases lying between them. This CDR3 has 11 amino acids. CDR3 in DNA: TGTGCCAGCAGGGCGTTATATGGCTACACCTTC. Its protein is CASRALYGYTF.

This clonotype was picked up a small number of times. The V call is TRBV12-3 or TRBV12-4, the J call TRBJ2-1; no firm D call. The V gene lost 2 bases and the J gene lost 7 bases, with 18 bases spanning the gap. This CDR3 has 16 residues. The CDR3 region is CASSLNPNPVINEQFF. DNA of the CDR3: TGTGCCAGCAGTTTAAATCCGAATCCAGTAATAAATGAGCAGTTCTTC.

This clonotype was detected only a few times. The V call is TRBV19, the J call TRBJ1-5, with TRBD1 as a possible D gene (5 bases). Looked up from germline, CDR1 is LNHDA and CDR2 is SQIVND (reference sequence). CDR3 length: 17 amino acids. CDR3 residues: CANYRYQQGTLDQPQHF. In nucleotides, the CDR3 is TGTGCTAACTACAGGTACCAACAAGGCACCCTTGATCAGCCCCAGCATTTT.

The chain is built from TRBV30 and TRBJ1-2; D possibly corresponds to TRBD1 (5 bases). Germline CDR1 reads GTSNPN; CDR2 reads SVGIG (reference sequence). The CDR3 has 13 amino acids. V shed 4 bases and J shed 3 bases, with 12 bases lying between them. This chain's CDR3 is CAWTPTGDYGYTF. The CDR3 DNA sequence: TGTGCCTGGACCCCAACGGGGGACTATGGCTACACCTTC.

This clonotype was recorded once. The junction and the germline gene differ at one end; a read error may be behind it. This sequence joins TRBV18 and TRBJ2-2, with D possibly being TRBD1 (6 bases). Germline V lookup: CDR1 KGHSH, CDR2 LQKENI. CDR3 size: 16 residues. The DNA for the CDR3 is TGTGCCAACTCACCGGCACAGGGATTGGGGACCGGGGAGCTGTTTTTT. Protein sequence: CANSPAQGLGTGELFF.

The V gene is TRBV20-1, the J gene TRBJ2-7; no definite D call. Germline CDR1 reads DFQATT; CDR2 reads SNEGSKA (reference sequence). This CDR3 contains 12 residues. V lost 6 bases and J 6 bases, leaving 15 bases between the germline ends. CDR3 sequence (DNA): TGCAGTGCCTCGGTGTTGCTTCGCGAGCAGTACTTC. Its protein product is CSASVLLREQYF.

This clonotype was detected a few times. The rearrangement uses TRBV5-1 and TRBJ1-2; a weak D match, TRBD1 (6 bases). Germline CDR1 and CDR2: SGHRS and YFSETQ. Trimming left V 4 bases short and J 6 bases short, with 25 bases between. The CDR3 has 17 amino acids. The CDR3 nucleotides read TGCGCCAGCAGCCCTAGCGCCTTCAGGGGAGACGGGGATGGCTACACCTTC. This translates into CASSPSAFRGDGDGYTF.

The CDR3 DNA sequence: TGTGCCACCCAAGGGAGGGGAGGGGGCAACACAGATACGCAGTATTTT. It encodes CATQGRGGGNTDTQYF. This rearrangement joins TRBV24-1 to TRBJ2-3; D might be TRBD1 or TRBD2, each matching 7 bases. The CDR3 has 16 amino acids. Germline-derived CDR1 and CDR2 are KGHDR and SFDVKD. V lost 9 bases and J lost 2, with 20 bases in between.

This clonotype was counted at least ten times. The gene calls are TRBV2 and TRBJ2-7; D unclear. CDR3 length: 11 residues. CDR1 SNHLY and CDR2 FYNNEI come from the germline V gene. V was trimmed by 11 bases and J by 6 bases, leaving 14 bases between them. The CDR3 nucleotides are TGTGCCGGAAACTATGAAGGCGAGCAGTACTTC. Translated: CAGNYEGEQYF.

J is TRBJ1-2 and V is TRBV7-2, with 7 nucleotides matching TRBD1. The CDR3 is 16 amino acids. Germline values: CDR1 SGHTA, CDR2 FQGNSA. V was pared by 1 base and J by 4 bases, with 9 bases of the junction left unmatched. This CDR3 is CASSLGRQGFGYGYTF. The DNA for the CDR3 is TGTGCCAGCAGCTTAGGTCGACAGGGATTTGGCTATGGCTACACCTTC.